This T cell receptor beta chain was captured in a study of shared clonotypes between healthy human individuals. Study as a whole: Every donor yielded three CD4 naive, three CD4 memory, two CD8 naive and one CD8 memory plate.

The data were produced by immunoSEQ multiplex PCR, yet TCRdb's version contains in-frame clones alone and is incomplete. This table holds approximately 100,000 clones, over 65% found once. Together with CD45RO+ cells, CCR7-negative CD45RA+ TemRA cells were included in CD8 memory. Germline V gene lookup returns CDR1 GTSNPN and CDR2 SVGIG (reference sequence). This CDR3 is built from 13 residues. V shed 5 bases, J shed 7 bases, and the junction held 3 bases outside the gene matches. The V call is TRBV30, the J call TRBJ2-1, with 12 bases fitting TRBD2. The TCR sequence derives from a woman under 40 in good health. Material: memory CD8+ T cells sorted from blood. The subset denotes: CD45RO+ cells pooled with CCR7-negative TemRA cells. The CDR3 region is CAWGTSGRNEQFF. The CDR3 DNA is TGTGCCTGGGGGACTAGCGGGCGGAATGAGCAGTTCTTC.